Given below is one TCR beta chain in context. Some clones are missing from TCRdb's copy, which holds only in-frame ones; the method was immunoSEQ multiplex PCR. The sample contains 85,000 to 100,000 clones, approximately 90% of which appear only once. The record originates from a study of T cell changes during pregnancy in multiple sclerosis. This CDR3 is built from 19 residues. The sequenced sample was peripheral blood, obtained before pregnancy. This sequence originates from a female donor with multiple sclerosis, enrolled in a pregnancy study. This rearrangement joins TRBV21-1 to TRBJ2-7; the D call TRBD2 from the table was never checked on the DNA. TRBV21-1 counts as a pseudogene. CDR3: CASSKDVLAGGPVSREQYF. The DNA for the CDR3 is TGTGCCAGCAGCAAAGACGTCTTAGCGGGAGGGCCGGTTTCTCGCGAGCAGTACTTC.